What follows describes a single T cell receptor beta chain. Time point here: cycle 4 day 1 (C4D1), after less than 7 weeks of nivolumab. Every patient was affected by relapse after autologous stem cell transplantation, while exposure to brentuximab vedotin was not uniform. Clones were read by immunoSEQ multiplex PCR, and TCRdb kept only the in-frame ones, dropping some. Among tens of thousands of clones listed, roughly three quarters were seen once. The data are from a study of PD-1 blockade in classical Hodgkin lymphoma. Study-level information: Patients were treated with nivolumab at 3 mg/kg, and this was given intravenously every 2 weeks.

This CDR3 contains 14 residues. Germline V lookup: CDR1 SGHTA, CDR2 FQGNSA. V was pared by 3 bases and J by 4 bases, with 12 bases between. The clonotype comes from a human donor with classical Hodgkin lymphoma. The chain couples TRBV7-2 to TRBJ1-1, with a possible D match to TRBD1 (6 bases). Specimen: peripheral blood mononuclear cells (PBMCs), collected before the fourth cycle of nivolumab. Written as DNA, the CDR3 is TGTGCCAGCAGCTTGACGGGGGCGAGCACTGAAGCTTTCTTT. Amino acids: CASSLTGASTEAFF.